What follows are 30 T cell receptor beta chains derived from one specimen sequenced in a study of OX40 agonist ivuxolimab in advanced cancers. Clones were sequenced by immunoSEQ multiplex PCR, and TCRdb holds only the in-frame ones, with some missing. The table shows tens of thousands of clones, with roughly four fifths occurring only once. Sequencing was performed on CD4+ or CD8+ T cells sorted from blood, taken in a trial of the OX40 agonist ivuxolimab. Receptors were obtained from an adult with an advanced solid tumor such as melanoma, head and neck, liver or kidney cancer.

The V gene is TRBV5-1, the J gene TRBJ2-5; tentative D call: TRBD1 (6 bases). The CDR3 has 14 amino acids. The germline V and J ends were trimmed by 4 bases and 2 bases, with 12 bases remaining between them. The germline gives CDR1 SGHRS, CDR2 YFSETQ. In DNA, the CDR3 is TGCGCCAGCAGCCTATCAGGGGTACAAGAGACCCAGTACTTC. Encoded protein: CASSLSGVQETQYF.

This chain links TRBV5-1 with TRBJ1-2; D is uncertain. This CDR3 spans 14 amino acids. V lost 0 bases and J 2 bases, leaving 8 bases between the germline ends. Germline V gene data show CDR1 as SGHRS and CDR2 as YFSETQ. CDR3 nucleotide sequence: TGCGCCAGCAGCTTGGCGCCGCAGAACTATGGCTACACCTTC. Its protein product is CASSLAPQNYGYTF.

This clone was seen a few times. J is TRBJ1-4 and V is TRBV18; tentative D call: TRBD1 (5 bases). Germline V lookup: CDR1 KGHSH, CDR2 LQKENI. The germline V and J ends were trimmed by 2 bases and 5 bases, with 9 bases remaining between them. The CDR3 sequence is 14 residues long. Here the CDR3 DNA reads TGTGCCAGCTCACCAGGGGCAGGGAATGAAAAACTGTTTTTT. Protein sequence: CASSPGAGNEKLFF.

The rearrangement links TRBV4-1 to TRBJ1-3, with a possible D match to TRBD1 (5 bases). This CDR3 spans 16 amino acids. CDR1 and CDR2 from the germline V gene are MGHRA and YSYEKL. Trimming removed 2 bases from V and 0 bases from J, with 11 bases in between. For the CDR3, the DNA is TGCGCCAGCAGCCAACCGGGACGCAACTCTGGAAACACCATATATTTT. Its protein product is CASSQPGRNSGNTIYF.

This chain uses TRBV5-1 with TRBJ2-7; 9 bases match TRBD2. Germline trimming cut 0 bases from V and 4 bases from J; bases unmatched to any gene: 8. The CDR3 has 16 amino acids. Germline V gene sequence: CDR1 SGHRS, CDR2 YFSETQ. The CDR3 reads CASSLGKAGGPYEQYF. CDR3 coding DNA: TGCGCCAGCAGCTTGGGCAAAGCGGGAGGACCTTACGAGCAGTACTTC.

J is TRBJ1-2 and V is TRBV28; D remains ambiguous. V was clipped by 8 bases and J by 5 bases, with 15 bases between them. There are 13 residues in the CDR3. The germline V gene has CDR1 MDHEN and CDR2 SYDVKM. The CDR3 DNA reads as TGTGCCAGCGGGGAGGAGAGTCCTTATGGCTACACCTTC. Translating it yields CASGEESPYGYTF.

The chain has TRBV19 and TRBJ1-2; the D gene is possibly TRBD1 (5 bases). V was pared by 8 bases and J by 4 bases, with 14 bases between. The CDR3 totals 13 residues. The germline V gene has CDR1 LNHDA and CDR2 SQIVND (reference sequence). The CDR3 nucleotides read TGTGCCAGTTCCCCCGAGGGGTCCTATGGCTACACCTTC. This encodes CASSPEGSYGYTF. Full variable domain (outside the CDR3, taken from reference TRBV19 and TRBJ1-2): DGGITQSPKYLFRKEGQNVTLSCEQNLNHDAMYWYRQDPGQGLRLIYYSQIVNDFQKGDIAEGYSVSREKKESFPLTVTSAQKNPTAFYLCASSPEGSYGYTFGSGTRLTVV.

This clone has only one observation. The rearrangement uses TRBV11-2 and TRBJ2-7; D may be TRBD1 or TRBD2 (5 bases each). Germline CDR1 and CDR2: SGHAT and FQNNGV. This CDR3 contains 14 residues. Trimming took off 5 bases at V and 3 bases at J, with 14 bases between the two ends. CDR3 sequence reads: CASSLLGTVYEQYF. As DNA, the CDR3 is TGTGCCAGCAGCCTACTCGGGACCGTCTACGAGCAGTACTTC.

This chain connects TRBV20-1 to TRBJ1-2; D not resolved. Trimming cost V 7 bases and J 4 bases, with 10 bases left between them. Per germline, CDR1 DFQATT and CDR2 SNEGSKA (reference sequence). This CDR3 is 11 amino acids long. Here the CDR3 reads CSGWGGYGYTF. Written as DNA, the CDR3 is TGCAGTGGGTGGGGAGGCTATGGCTACACCTTC.

V gene TRBV7-3 combines with J gene TRBJ2-1; the D gene could be TRBD1 or TRBD2 (6 bases each). The CDR3 runs to 12 residues. With 0 bases removed from V and 13 bases from J, the gap between germline ends came to 10 bases. In germline, CDR1 is SGHTA, CDR2 FQGTGA. CDR3 in amino acids: CASSLTGGPQFF. DNA for the CDR3: TGTGCCAGCAGCTTAACGGGGGGCCCTCAGTTCTTC.

This sequence joins TRBV5-4 and TRBJ1-2, with TRBD1 matching 7 bases. The V gene end was trimmed by 3 bases and the J gene end by 8 bases; junction bases not matched to a gene: 13. Looked up from germline, CDR1 is SGHNT and CDR2 is YYREEE (reference sequence). CDR3 size: 15 residues. The CDR3 spells CASSSGQDGQGGYTF. Written as DNA, the CDR3 is TGTGCCAGCAGCTCAGGACAGGATGGGCAAGGAGGCTACACCTTC. Filled out from reference TRBV5-4 and TRBJ1-2, the complete variable domain reads ETGVTQSPTHLIKTRGQQVTLRCSSQSGHNTVSWYQQALGQGPQFIFQYYREEENGRGNFPPRFSGLQFPNYSSELNVNALELDDSALYLCASSSGQDGQGGYTFGSGTRLTVV.

Only a few counts were recorded for this clone. The V gene is TRBV6-6, the J gene TRBJ1-1, with unresolved D. Germline V gives CDR1 MNHNY, CDR2 SVGAGI (reference sequence). The V and J ends lost 7 bases and 5 bases respectively, with 20 bases between them. The CDR3 runs to 15 residues. CDR3 sequence (DNA): TGTGCCAGCATTTTAAACGGGATCCGGTGGACTGAAGCTTTCTTT. It specifies CASILNGIRWTEAFF.

The rearrangement links TRBV7-9 to TRBJ2-2; 8 bases are shared with TRBD2. Trimming at V came to 4 bases and at J to 5 bases, leaving 12 bases not matched to a gene. Germline V gene lookup returns CDR1 SEHNR and CDR2 FQNEAQ (reference sequence). The CDR3 has 17 residues. This CDR3 reads CASSSRGSSGGTGELFF. For the CDR3, the DNA is TGTGCCAGCAGCTCTAGAGGGTCCAGCGGGGGAACCGGGGAGCTGTTTTTT. Full variable domain (rest looked up from reference TRBV7-9 and TRBJ2-2): DTGVSQNPRHKITKRGQNVTFRCDPISEHNRLYWYRQTLGQGPEFLTYFQNEAQLEKSRLLSDRFSAERPKGSFSTLEIQRTEQGDSAMYLCASSSRGSSGGTGELFFGEGSRLTVL.

The chain links TRBV5-1 to TRBJ2-7; D ambiguous. The CDR3 extends over 11 amino acids. Germline loops: CDR1 SGHRS, CDR2 YFSETQ. The V and J ends lost 0 bases and 7 bases respectively, with 5 bases between them. The CDR3 reads CASSLGGEQYF. The CDR3 coding sequence is TGCGCCAGCAGCTTGGGGGGAGAGCAGTACTTC.

The chain employs TRBV15 and TRBJ2-7; TRBD1 aligns across 8 bases. J was trimmed by 4 bases and V by 4 bases; bases with no gene match: 6. CDR1 and CDR2 (germline): LNHNV, YYDKDF (reference sequence). The CDR3 has 14 amino acids. The CDR3 sequence: CATSTGQGPYEQYF. The CDR3 DNA follows: TGTGCCACCAGCACTGGACAGGGTCCGTACGAGCAGTACTTC.

The rearrangement uses TRBV5-4 and TRBJ2-3; no clear D. Germline V gene data show CDR1 as SGHNT and CDR2 as YYREEE (reference sequence). The CDR3 is 15 residues long. Trimming took 0 bases from V and 4 from J, leaving 12 bases between them. CDR3 sequence: CASSLGGSSADTQYF. The DNA for the CDR3 is TGTGCCAGCAGCTTGGGGGGTTCCTCCGCAGATACGCAGTATTTT.

CDR3 in DNA: TGTGCCAGCAGCTTGGGGGGTTATGGCTACACCTTC. Translation: CASSLGGYGYTF. The V call is TRBV7-9, the J call TRBJ1-2; D might be TRBD1 (5 bases). The CDR3 covers 12 residues. CDR1 is SEHNR, CDR2 FQNEAQ, per germline (reference sequence). Trimming shortened V by 3 bases and J by 5 bases, and 7 bases separated the two germline ends.

The gene calls are TRBV7-8 and TRBJ1-2, with TRBD1 as a possible D gene (5 bases). CDR1 and CDR2 (germline): SGHVS, FQNEAQ. V lost 0 bases and J 4 bases, leaving 9 bases between the germline ends. This CDR3 spans 14 amino acids. The CDR3: CASSLAGDSYGYTF. CDR3 in DNA: TGTGCCAGCAGCTTAGCGGGAGACAGCTATGGCTACACCTTC.

This rearrangement joins TRBV19 to TRBJ1-1; TRBD1 matches 8 bases. The ends lost 5 bases at V and 5 bases at J; junction bases unmatched: 4. The CDR3 is 13 residues long. Germline V CDR1 and CDR2: LNHDA, SQIVND (reference sequence). DNA of the CDR3: TGTGCCAGTAGTCGGACAGGGCAAACTGAAGCTTTCTTT. This gives the protein CASSRTGQTEAFF. The entire variable domain, with the rest obtained from reference TRBV19 and TRBJ1-1, is as follows: DGGITQSPKYLFRKEGQNVTLSCEQNLNHDAMYWYRQDPGQGLRLIYYSQIVNDFQKGDIAEGYSVSREKKESFPLTVTSAQKNPTAFYLCASSRTGQTEAFFGQGTRLTVV.

In this sample, this clone turned up a few times. This rearrangement joins TRBV5-6 to TRBJ2-7, with D hard to call. The length of the CDR3 is 12 residues. Trimming removed 0 bases from V and 5 bases from J, with 6 bases in between. The germline V gene has CDR1 SGHDT and CDR2 YYEEEE. CDR3 amino acids: CASSLAEHEQYF. The CDR3 DNA is TGTGCCAGCAGCTTGGCAGAACACGAGCAGTACTTC.

V usage is TRBV29-1 and J usage is TRBJ2-6, with D perhaps TRBD1 (6 bases). The CDR3 has 15 amino acids. The germline CDR1 and CDR2 sequences are SQVTM and ANQGSEA. V was trimmed by 4 bases and J by 1 base, leaving 11 bases between them. The CDR3 region is CSVGQGMSGANVLTF. CDR3 nucleotide sequence: TGCAGCGTTGGCCAGGGGATGTCTGGGGCCAACGTCCTGACTTTC.

This chain links TRBV18 with TRBJ2-6; tentatively, D is TRBD1 (5 bases). Trimming took 6 bases from V and 0 from J, leaving 12 bases between them. Germline V gene data show CDR1 as KGHSH and CDR2 as LQKENI. CDR3 length: 16 residues. The CDR3 DNA is TGTGCCAGCTCCCTAGGGGCTTCCTCTGGGGCCAACGTCCTGACTTTC. Translated, it gives CASSLGASSGANVLTF.

The rearrangement links TRBV18 to TRBJ1-4, with a tentative D call TRBD1 (5 bases). This CDR3 is built from 14 residues. Trimming removed 3 bases at V and 8 bases at J, with 13 bases between. The V gene's germline CDR1 is KGHSH and CDR2 LQKENI. The CDR3, as DNA: TGTGCCAGCTCACCTTCGCCCCAGGGCGAAAAACTGTTTTTT. Translating it yields CASSPSPQGEKLFF.

The chain combines TRBV5-1 with TRBJ2-1, with TRBD2 identical over 9 bases. Germline CDR1 is SGHRS and CDR2 is YFSETQ. V was pared by 2 bases and J by 0 bases, with 6 bases of the junction left unmatched. This CDR3 region has 17 residues. CDR3 protein: CASSLDLAGSSYNEQFF. CDR3 in DNA: TGCGCCAGCAGCTTAGATCTAGCGGGGAGCTCCTACAATGAGCAGTTCTTC.

J is TRBJ2-1 and V is TRBV5-1; 14 bases are a match to TRBD2. Germline CDR1 SGHRS, CDR2 YFSETQ. V was pared by 0 bases and J by 2 bases, with 1 base of the junction left unmatched. This CDR3 has 17 residues. The CDR3 here is CASSLGLAGGAYNEQFF. CDR3 sequence (DNA): TGCGCCAGCAGCTTGGGACTAGCGGGAGGGGCCTACAATGAGCAGTTCTTC.

V usage is TRBV5-1 and J usage is TRBJ2-3; 7 bases fit TRBD2. V lost 2 bases and J lost 0; bases outside the gene matches: 0. Germline CDR1 and CDR2: SGHRS and YFSETQ. The CDR3 is 14 residues long. DNA of the CDR3: TGCGCCAGCAGCTTAGCGGGGAGCACAGATACGCAGTATTTT. This sequence encodes CASSLAGSTDTQYF.

The chain is built from TRBV4-2 and TRBJ1-6; a possible D gene is TRBD1 (5 bases). V gave up 4 bases and J gave up 6 bases, with 19 bases separating them. The length of the CDR3 is 17 residues. The germline V gene has CDR1 LGHNA and CDR2 YNFKEQ. CDR3 nucleotide sequence: TGTGCCAGCAGCCCGGTCGGGCAAGGGGATTCTAATTCACCCCTCCACTTT. Encoded protein: CASSPVGQGDSNSPLHF.

This chain connects TRBV5-1 to TRBJ2-5; 7 nucleotides line up with TRBD2. CDR3 length: 14 residues. Germline CDR1 reads SGHRS; CDR2 reads YFSETQ. V lost 2 bases and J lost 1; bases outside the gene matches: 2. CDR3 DNA: TGCGCCAGCAGCTTCGGACTAGTCCAAGAGACCCAGTACTTC. Translating it yields CASSFGLVQETQYF.

This clone was found once. The genes are TRBV5-8 and TRBJ2-7; D remains unclear. With 1 base removed from V and 3 bases from J, the gap between germline ends came to 8 bases. This CDR3 comprises 13 residues. CDR1 is SGHTS and CDR2 is YDEGEE in the germline V gene. The CDR3 is CASSLPDGYEQYF. DNA for the CDR3: TGTGCCAGCAGCTTGCCAGATGGCTACGAGCAGTACTTC. The variable domain in full, with the rest retrieved from reference TRBV5-8 and TRBJ2-7, is EAGVTQSPTHLIKTRGQQATLRCSPISGHTSVYWYQQALGLGLQFLLWYDEGEERNRGNFPPRFSGRQFPNYSSELNVNALELEDSALYLCASSLPDGYEQYFGPGTRLTVT.

This clone appeared a few times. CDR3 sequence reads: CASSPQETQYF. CDR3 nucleotides: TGTGCCAGCAGTCCCCAGGAGACCCAGTACTTC. The chain employs TRBV6-5 and TRBJ2-5; D is unclear. Deletions cut 5 bases from V and 5 bases from J, with 6 bases between. This CDR3 region has 11 residues. Germline V gene data show CDR1 as MNHEY and CDR2 as SVGAGI.